These 26 T cell receptor beta chains share one sample of origin, sequenced in a study of cytomegalovirus exposure and HLA in healthy donors. The PCR was carried out with 60 Vbeta primers and 13 Jbeta primers. Measured with immunoSEQ multiplex PCR; TCRdb has only the in-frame clones, and not every one. The profile shows around 140,000 clones, 75% to 90% of them singletons. The sample comprised PBMCs. Source of these receptors: a man in his forties in good health and CMV-seronegative.

This clone turned up a few times. The chain is built from TRBV5-4 and TRBJ1-1, with 7 positions matching TRBD1. The J segment lost 4 bases and the V segment lost 4 bases, leaving 7 bases of the junction unmatched. CDR3 length equals 14 residues. Germline values: CDR1 SGHNT, CDR2 YYREEE (reference sequence). This CDR3 is CASSTSGGFTEAFF. CDR3 DNA sequence: TGTGCCAGCAGCACCTCAGGGGGGTTCACTGAAGCTTTCTTT.

The chain links TRBV5-4 to TRBJ2-5; tentatively, D is TRBD1 (5 bases). Germline V CDR1 and CDR2: SGHNT, YYREEE (reference sequence). The V end lost 1 base, the J end lost 2 bases, and 6 bases lay between the germline ends. The CDR3 runs 13 residues. CDR3 bases: TGTGCCAGCAGCTTGAGGGGACAAGAGACCCAGTACTTC. This encodes CASSLRGQETQYF. Full variable domain (missing parts from reference TRBV5-4 and TRBJ2-5): ETGVTQSPTHLIKTRGQQVTLRCSSQSGHNTVSWYQQALGQGPQFIFQYYREEENGRGNFPPRFSGLQFPNYSSELNVNALELDDSALYLCASSLRGQETQYFGPGTRLLVL.

This chain joins TRBV13 and TRBJ1-3; D unclear. The CDR3 length is 17 residues. The germline V gene encodes CDR1 PRHDT and CDR2 FYEKMQ (reference sequence). V lost 1 base and J 0 bases, leaving 13 bases between the germline ends. In DNA, the CDR3 is TGTGCCAGCAGCTTAGAGATAGAACTTAACTCTGGAAACACCATATATTTT. It yields the protein CASSLEIELNSGNTIYF.

This clone was counted between two and nine times. V is TRBV18 and J is TRBJ2-7; D is possibly TRBD2 (6 bases). CDR3 size: 13 residues. Trimming pared 0 bases from V and 6 bases from J, leaving 9 bases between. Per the germline V gene, CDR1 is KGHSH and CDR2 is LQKENI. The CDR3 is CASSPPEGREQYF. The CDR3 DNA follows: TGTGCCAGCTCACCACCGGAGGGGCGCGAGCAGTACTTC.

The genes are TRBV5-1 and TRBJ1-2, with a weak D call TRBD1 (5 bases). The CDR3 loop spans 16 amino acids. Trimming left V 0 bases short and J 1 base short, with 13 bases between. Per the germline V gene, CDR1 is SGHRS and CDR2 is YFSETQ. CDR3 region: CASSLAEGILNYGYTF. CDR3 nucleotide sequence: TGCGCCAGCAGCTTGGCGGAGGGGATCCTTAACTATGGCTACACCTTC.

About this clone: At one end the junction does not follow the germline gene, possibly because of a read error. The genes are TRBV7-9 and TRBJ2-6; perhaps TRBD1 as D (5 bases). CDR1 is SEHNR and CDR2 is FQNEAQ in the germline V gene (reference sequence). This CDR3 region has 18 residues. CDR3 sequence: CSSSLVIGAGTGANVLTF. The CDR3 nucleotides read TGTTCCAGCAGCTTAGTTATTGGGGCAGGGACTGGGGCCAACGTCCTGACTTTC.

This clone is a singleton in its sample. The chain joins TRBV11-2 to TRBJ2-3; 13 bases are shared with TRBD2. In germline, CDR1 is SGHAT, CDR2 FQNNGV. The CDR3 has 19 residues. Losses at the gene ends were 4 bases for V and 8 bases for J; bases not matched to a gene: 18. The CDR3 nucleotides read TGTGCCAGCAGCTATTGGACTAGCGGGAGCCCCAAGGTCAGGGGTACGCAGTATTTT. The encoded protein is CASSYWTSGSPKVRGTQYF.

The J gene is TRBJ1-4, the V gene TRBV7-6; D is perhaps TRBD1 (6 bases). The CDR3 has 18 residues. V dropped 8 bases and J dropped 6 bases, with 28 bases sitting between them. Germline CDR1 is SGHVS and CDR2 is FNYEAQ. CDR3 protein: CASAWGGRSGVEHEKLFF. The CDR3 DNA is TGTGCCAGCGCATGGGGGGGGCGGTCCGGAGTTGAACATGAAAAACTGTTTTTT.

This clone was counted a single time. This chain joins TRBV7-9 and TRBJ2-3; D gene unclear. The length of the CDR3 is 13 residues. V lost 11 bases to trimming and J lost 0 bases, with 12 bases between them. Germline CDR1 and CDR2: SEHNR and FQNEAQ (reference sequence). The CDR3 loop is CADLPPSTDTQYF. In nucleotides, the CDR3 is TGTGCCGATCTACCGCCTAGCACAGATACGCAGTATTTT.

The CDR3 sequence: CASSLGPGTYGYTF. In DNA, the CDR3 is TGTGCCAGCAGCCTTGGCCCAGGAACATATGGCTACACCTTC. This sequence joins TRBV7-8 and TRBJ1-2; D unclear. Deletions cut 5 bases from V and 5 bases from J, with 15 bases between. CDR3 length: 14 amino acids. Germline values: CDR1 SGHVS, CDR2 FQNEAQ.

This chain uses TRBV10-3 with TRBJ1-2; D may be TRBD1 (6 bases). Germline-derived CDR1 and CDR2 are ENHRY and SYGVKD. Trimming took 2 bases from V and 8 from J, leaving 15 bases between them. The CDR3 extends over 14 amino acids. The DNA for the CDR3 is TGTGCCATCAGTGAGCCTGCAGGGGCGAGGGGCTACACCTTC. Its translation: CAISEPAGARGYTF.

This clone has more than one count but fewer than ten. The J gene is TRBJ2-5, the V gene TRBV5-4, with a weak D call TRBD1 (6 bases). Germline values: CDR1 SGHNT, CDR2 YYREEE (reference sequence). There are 18 residues in the CDR3. V was shortened by 0 bases and J by 2 bases, with 20 bases between the two germline ends. DNA for the CDR3: TGTGCCAGCAGCTTGGTCGAGTGGGGGCAAGGAGAGCAAGAGACCCAGTACTTC. This sequence encodes CASSLVEWGQGEQETQYF.

The chain combines TRBV19 with TRBJ1-5; 7 bases agree with TRBD1. Germline-derived CDR1 and CDR2 are LNHDA and SQIVND (reference sequence). The CDR3 is 14 amino acids. Trimming cost V 8 bases and J 3 bases; bases outside gene matches: 7. CDR3 region: CASRGQPYNQPQHF. The CDR3 DNA sequence: TGTGCCAGTCGGGGACAGCCTTACAATCAGCCCCAGCATTTT. Combining the CDR3 with reference TRBV19 and TRBJ1-5 gives the whole variable domain DGGITQSPKYLFRKEGQNVTLSCEQNLNHDAMYWYRQDPGQGLRLIYYSQIVNDFQKGDIAEGYSVSREKKESFPLTVTSAQKNPTAFYLCASRGQPYNQPQHFGDGTRLSIL.

The V gene is TRBV7-2, the J gene TRBJ1-2, with TRBD1 matching 10 bases. Germline V gene lookup returns CDR1 SGHTA and CDR2 FQGNSA. J was trimmed by 6 bases and V by 5 bases; bases with no gene match: 12. This CDR3 is built from 16 residues. CDR3 amino acids: CASSPRTGGLRNGYTF. The CDR3, as DNA: TGTGCCAGCAGCCCCCGGACAGGGGGTCTAAGGAATGGCTACACCTTC.

The genes are TRBV6-1 and TRBJ2-3; TRBD2 aligns across 12 bases. Germline trimming cut 6 bases from V and 0 bases from J; bases unmatched to any gene: 1. There are 15 residues in the CDR3. Germline loops: CDR1 MNHNS, CDR2 SASEGT. Here the CDR3 reads CASSLAGGSTDTQYF. The CDR3 nucleotides are TGTGCCAGCAGCCTAGCGGGGGGGAGCACAGATACGCAGTATTTT.

This sequence joins TRBV25-1 and TRBJ2-1; a weak D match, TRBD2 (6 bases). The V gene's germline CDR1 is MGHDK and CDR2 SYGVNS. Trimming removed 8 bases from V and 5 bases from J, with 25 bases in between. There are 17 residues in the CDR3. The CDR3 sequence: CASGSGLGKAGHNEQFF. The CDR3 DNA reads TGTGCCAGCGGGAGTGGTTTAGGGAAAGCGGGCCACAATGAGCAGTTCTTC.

The chain recombines TRBV19 with TRBJ2-6, with 7 nucleotides matching TRBD1. CDR1 and CDR2 (germline): LNHDA, SQIVND (reference sequence). The CDR3 runs 18 residues. J gave up 1 base and V 4 bases, and 10 bases lay outside the gene matches. The CDR3 spells CASSTIPGQLSGANVLTF. CDR3 in DNA: TGTGCCAGTAGTACGATCCCGGGACAGCTATCTGGGGCCAACGTCCTGACTTTC.

This chain joins TRBV27 and TRBJ1-1, with 7 bases that match TRBD1. Trimming cost V 7 bases and J 0 bases; bases outside gene matches: 5. The CDR3 is 14 residues long. CDR1 MNHEY and CDR2 SMNVEV come from the germline V gene (reference sequence). The CDR3 sequence is CASNDRALNTEAFF. As DNA, the CDR3 is TGTGCCAGCAACGACAGGGCCCTGAACACTGAAGCTTTCTTT.

The J gene is TRBJ2-1, the V gene TRBV30; 7 bases agree with TRBD1. Germline assignment: CDR1 GTSNPN and CDR2 SVGIG (reference sequence). V lost 0 bases, J lost 4 bases, and 6 bases stayed unmatched. The CDR3 totals 15 residues. The CDR3 sequence is CAWSVGQIVYNEQFF. The CDR3 DNA is TGTGCCTGGAGTGTGGGACAGATAGTATACAATGAGCAGTTCTTC.

The chain combines TRBV9 with TRBJ2-1; 10 positions agree with TRBD2. CDR1 SGDLS and CDR2 YYNGEE come from the germline V gene. This CDR3 spans 15 amino acids. V dropped 2 bases and J dropped 5; count of bases not matched to a gene: 4. The CDR3 bases are TGTGCCAGCAGCGTTAGCGGGGGGCCAAACAATGAGCAGTTCTTC. Translating it yields CASSVSGGPNNEQFF.

This clone occurred once. The V gene is TRBV6-5, the J gene TRBJ2-7, with 13 bases aligning to TRBD2. CDR1 MNHEY and CDR2 SVGAGI come from the germline V gene. V shed 5 bases and J 3 bases; nucleotides not matched to a gene: 1. CDR3 size: 14 residues. The CDR3 DNA is TGTGCCAGCAGTAGGACTAGCGGGAGCTACGAGCAGTACTTC. It yields the protein CASSRTSGSYEQYF.

This clone was seen more than once but under ten times. The chain is built from TRBV19 and TRBJ1-1, with 7 bases lining up with TRBD1. This CDR3 is 15 amino acids long. The V segment lost 7 bases and the J segment 0 bases; nucleotides outside the gene matches: 8. Germline CDR1 LNHDA, CDR2 SQIVND (reference sequence). CDR3 loop: CASTSEGTVNTEAFF. The CDR3 DNA follows: TGTGCCAGTACCTCAGAGGGGACAGTGAACACTGAAGCTTTCTTT.

V gene TRBV28 combines with J gene TRBJ1-5, with TRBD1 as a possible D gene (5 bases). The V and J ends lost 3 bases and 7 bases respectively, with 10 bases between them. Germline-derived CDR1 and CDR2 are MDHEN and SYDVKM. This CDR3 spans 13 amino acids. As DNA, the CDR3 is TGTGCCAGCAGTTTGGGGCTTAGGCAGCCCCAGCATTTT. Translating gives CASSLGLRQPQHF. Supplemented by reference TRBV28 and TRBJ1-5, the full variable domain reads DVKVTQSSRYLVKRTGEKVFLECVQDMDHENMFWYRQDPGLGLRLIYFSYDVKMKEKGDIPEGYSVSREKKERFSLILESASTNQTSMYLCASSLGLRQPQHFGDGTRLSIL.

The chain couples TRBV5-1 to TRBJ2-2; 7 bases map to TRBD2. Germline V CDR1 and CDR2: SGHRS, YFSETQ. With V trimmed by 1 base and J by 3 bases, 3 bases remained unmatched. The CDR3 is 15 amino acids. The CDR3 region is CASSLMGGDTGELFF. The CDR3 DNA reads TGCGCCAGCAGCTTGATGGGGGGGGACACCGGGGAGCTGTTTTTT.

The V and J genes are TRBV7-8 and TRBJ1-5; 8 bases are shared with TRBD1. The J segment lost 3 bases and the V segment lost 2 bases, leaving 3 bases of the junction unmatched. The CDR3 runs 15 residues. Germline V gives CDR1 SGHVS, CDR2 FQNEAQ. The CDR3 nucleotides read TGTGCCAGCAGCTTACAGGGGGCGGCCAATCAGCCCCAGCATTTT. Protein product: CASSLQGAANQPQHF.

In this sample, this clone turned up a few times. This chain joins TRBV7-8 and TRBJ2-7; 9 bases match TRBD1. CDR1 and CDR2 from the germline V gene are SGHVS and FQNEAQ. With 4 bases clipped from V and 1 base from J, the junction kept 8 bases outside the gene matches. This CDR3 has 16 residues. The CDR3 region has the DNA TGTGCCAGCAGCTCACGACAGGGGGTGGTGTCCTACGAGCAGTACTTC. This encodes CASSSRQGVVSYEQYF.